Listed here are 27 T cell receptor beta chains from one sample, sequenced in a study of blood T cell repertoires in COVID-19. The protocol was immunoSEQ multiplex PCR, while the TCRdb copy is restricted to in-frame clones and leaves out a portion. The sample holds hundreds of thousands of clones; around nine tenths are singletons and the top ten take about 6%. Sequencing was done on a sample of peripheral blood. Receptor source: a man between 60 and 75 years old who had recovered from COVID-19.

The chain uses TRBV29-1 and TRBJ2-7; the D is unclear. The CDR3 covers 13 residues. Germline CDR1 SQVTM, CDR2 ANQGSEA. The V gene lost 6 bases and the J gene lost 1 base, with 13 bases spanning the gap. The CDR3 reads CSVEYTRSYEQYF. The CDR3 DNA is TGCAGCGTCGAATATACCAGATCCTACGAGCAGTACTTC.

This clone was found a few times. DNA for the CDR3: TGTGCCAGCAGTCCCAGGTTGCCAAGCACTGAAGCTTTCTTT. This sequence encodes CASSPRLPSTEAFF. The chain couples TRBV27 to TRBJ1-1; D is unclear. Germline values: CDR1 MNHEY, CDR2 SMNVEV (reference sequence). The CDR3 covers 14 residues. V lost 5 bases to trimming and J lost 4 bases, with 14 bases between them.

This sequence joins TRBV6-5 and TRBJ2-2; TRBD2 matches 13 bases. Per the germline V gene, CDR1 is MNHEY and CDR2 is SVGAGI. J lost 7 bases, V lost 6 bases, and 2 bases had no gene match. The CDR3 loop spans 14 amino acids. The CDR3, as DNA: TGTGCCAGCAGGGGACTAGCGGGATTCGGGGAGCTGTTTTTT. Amino acids: CASRGLAGFGELFF.

V and J are TRBV7-2 and TRBJ2-7; D is perhaps TRBD2 (5 bases). Germline V CDR1 and CDR2: SGHTA, FQGNSA. Between the trimmed V and J ends, which lost 5 bases and 0 bases, there was a span of 8 bases. This CDR3 contains 13 residues. The CDR3 reads CASSGDYSYEQYF. The CDR3 nucleotides read TGTGCCAGCAGCGGTGACTACTCCTACGAGCAGTACTTC.

This clone was seen just once. The rearrangement links TRBV19 to TRBJ1-6, with TRBD1 identical over 10 bases. The germline CDR1 and CDR2 sequences are LNHDA and SQIVND (reference sequence). The CDR3 is made up of 15 amino acids. The V gene end was trimmed by 4 bases and the J gene end by 10 bases; junction bases not matched to a gene: 7. The CDR3 spells CASSTPGQGLSPLHF. CDR3 DNA: TGTGCCAGTAGTACCCCGGGACAGGGGCTGTCACCCCTCCACTTT.

This chain's CDR3 is CASSPVAGQETQYF. The DNA for the CDR3 is TGTGCCAGCAGCCCGGTAGCGGGCCAAGAGACCCAGTACTTC. This chain joins TRBV7-3 and TRBJ2-5, with 7 nucleotides matching TRBD2. The CDR3 runs 14 residues. With V trimmed by 5 bases and J by 1 base, 4 bases remained unmatched. CDR1 is SGHTA and CDR2 is FQGTGA in the germline V gene.

The J gene is TRBJ2-1, the V gene TRBV12-5, with 12 bases identical to TRBD2. In germline, CDR1 is LGHNT, CDR2 FRNRAP. The V and J ends lost 6 bases and 10 bases, in that order; junction bases with no gene match: 7. This CDR3 region has 14 residues. CDR3 sequence (DNA): TGTGCTAGTGGCCTAGCGGGGGGGCGAGGGGAGCAGTTCTTC. Residues: CASGLAGGRGEQFF.

The chain links TRBV18 to TRBJ2-7; 7 bases align to TRBD1. CDR3 length: 17 amino acids. CDR1 is KGHSH, CDR2 LQKENI, per germline. With 2 bases clipped from V and 0 bases from J, the junction kept 10 bases outside the gene matches. CDR3 in amino acids: CASSPTLGQVSSYEQYF. The CDR3 nucleotides read TGTGCCAGCTCACCAACGCTTGGACAGGTGAGCTCCTACGAGCAGTACTTC. Full variable domain (rest looked up from reference TRBV18 and TRBJ2-7): NAGVMQNPRHLVRRRGQEARLRCSPMKGHSHVYWYRQLPEEGLKFMVYLQKENIIDESGMPKERFSAEFPKEGPSILRIQQVVRGDSAAYFCASSPTLGQVSSYEQYFGPGTRLTVT.

The chain employs TRBV19 and TRBJ1-6; D not resolved. V was clipped by 4 bases and J by 13 bases, with 11 bases between them. The CDR3 runs 12 residues. Germline V gives CDR1 LNHDA, CDR2 SQIVND (reference sequence). The CDR3 loop reads CASSTTYGPLHF. DNA of the CDR3: TGTGCCAGTAGTACTACTTACGGGCCCCTCCACTTT.

The chain joins TRBV3-1 (or the pseudogene TRBV3-2) to TRBJ1-5; D possibly corresponds to TRBD1 (6 bases). The CDR3 consists of 14 residues. Per germline, CDR1 LGHDT and CDR2 YNNKEL (reference sequence). Between the trimmed V and J ends, which lost 3 bases and 5 bases, there was a span of 11 bases. This CDR3 reads CASSQGTFYQPQHF. Written as DNA, the CDR3 is TGTGCCAGCAGCCAGGGGACATTTTATCAGCCCCAGCATTTT.

The rearrangement links TRBV29-1 to TRBJ1-1, with D unresolved. CDR1 is SQVTM and CDR2 is ANQGSEA in the germline V gene. This CDR3 has 13 residues. Trimming left V 4 bases short and J 0 bases short, with 9 bases between. The CDR3 reads CSVVRSMNTEAFF. The CDR3 DNA sequence: TGCAGCGTTGTTAGGAGTATGAACACTGAAGCTTTCTTT.

The chain employs TRBV12-3 or TRBV12-4 and TRBJ2-7, with TRBD1 as a possible D gene (5 bases). Trimming removed 6 bases at V and 5 bases at J, with 11 bases between. This CDR3 contains 12 residues. CDR3 in amino acids: CASSRQNHEQYF. CDR3 bases: TGTGCCAGCAGCCGACAGAACCACGAGCAGTACTTC.

V gene TRBV12-5 combines with J gene TRBJ2-1; 11 bases are a match to TRBD2. This CDR3 comprises 15 residues. V lost 6 bases and J lost 2; bases outside the gene matches: 3. Looked up from germline, CDR1 is LGHNT and CDR2 is FRNRAP. The chain's CDR3 is CASGRGLAAYNEQFF. CDR3 nucleotide sequence: TGTGCTAGTGGCCGGGGACTAGCGGCCTACAATGAGCAGTTCTTC.

The chain carries TRBV24-1 and TRBJ2-3, with 7 bases identical to TRBD1. This CDR3 is 13 amino acids long. The V segment lost 9 bases and the J segment 0 bases; nucleotides outside the gene matches: 2. In germline, CDR1 is KGHDR, CDR2 SFDVKD. CDR3 in DNA: TGTGCCACCCGGGGACAGAGCACAGATACGCAGTATTTT. Its protein product is CATRGQSTDTQYF.

This chain joins TRBV2 and TRBJ1-2; 9 bases match TRBD1. Germline CDR1 and CDR2: SNHLY and FYNNEI. This CDR3 is 14 amino acids long. The J segment lost 4 bases and the V segment lost 6 bases, leaving 6 bases of the junction unmatched. CDR3 loop: CASSLGQGVYGYTF. DNA for the CDR3: TGTGCCAGCAGCTTGGGACAGGGAGTCTATGGCTACACCTTC.

This clone has a handful of counts. This rearrangement joins TRBV3-1 (or the pseudogene TRBV3-2) to TRBJ1-2; possible D gene TRBD1, 5 bases. Trimming removed 4 bases from V and 4 bases from J, with 10 bases in between. The CDR3 consists of 13 residues. Germline V lookup: CDR1 LGHDT, CDR2 YNNKEL (reference sequence). Here the CDR3 reads CASSLQGAYGYTF. The CDR3 coding sequence is TGTGCCAGCAGCCTTCAGGGTGCCTATGGCTACACCTTC.

The chain has TRBV15 and TRBJ2-5; a possible D gene is TRBD2 (5 bases). The CDR3 runs to 14 residues. Germline V gene lookup returns CDR1 LNHNV and CDR2 YYDKDF (reference sequence). The germline V and J ends were trimmed by 1 base and 5 bases, with 11 bases remaining between them. CDR3 sequence: CATSRGGVGETQYF. The CDR3 region has the DNA TGTGCCACCAGCAGAGGGGGAGTGGGGGAGACCCAGTACTTC.

The chain carries TRBV3-1 (or the pseudogene TRBV3-2) and TRBJ1-1; 10 bases match TRBD1. The CDR3 is 14 amino acids. V gave up 5 bases and J gave up 1 base; unmatched junction bases: 1. CDR1 and CDR2 (germline): LGHDT, YNNKEL (reference sequence). DNA for the CDR3: TGTGCCAGCAGCGGACAGGGGGGGAACACTGAAGCTTTCTTT. Translated, it gives CASSGQGGNTEAFF.

This CDR3 is CASSLGAGDGYTF. CDR3 coding DNA: TGTGCCAGCAGCTTGGGAGCAGGTGATGGCTACACCTTC. The chain couples TRBV5-6 to TRBJ1-2, with no clear D. Trimming removed 0 bases at V and 6 bases at J, with 9 bases between. Per germline, CDR1 SGHDT and CDR2 YYEEEE. There are 13 residues in the CDR3.

The CDR3 region has the DNA TGTGCCTGGAGTAGAAGCGGGAGCCTAGGGGATACGCAGTATTTT. It yields the protein CAWSRSGSLGDTQYF. This chain connects TRBV30 to TRBJ2-3; TRBD2 matches 8 bases. This CDR3 has 15 residues. Unmatched junction bases numbered 10, after V lost 2 bases and J lost 6 bases. Germline V gene data show CDR1 as GTSNPN and CDR2 as SVGIG (reference sequence). Full variable domain (rest looked up from reference TRBV30 and TRBJ2-3): SQTIHQWPATLVQPVGSPLSLECTVEGTSNPNLYWYRQAAGRGLQLLFYSVGIGQISSEVPQNLSASRPQDRQFILSSKKLLLSDSGFYLCAWSRSGSLGDTQYFGPGTRLTVL.

V gene TRBV11-2 combines with J gene TRBJ2-2, with a possible D match to TRBD1 (6 bases). CDR1 SGHAT and CDR2 FQNNGV come from the germline V gene. Trimming shortened V by 5 bases and J by 5 bases, and 9 bases separated the two germline ends. CDR3 length equals 13 residues. The CDR3 coding sequence is TGTGCCAGCAGCATTAGGGGGACCGGGGAGCTGTTTTTT. This gives the protein CASSIRGTGELFF.

V and J are TRBV9 and TRBJ2-5; perhaps TRBD2 as D (6 bases). Germline lookup yields CDR1 SGDLS and CDR2 YYNGEE. The CDR3 totals 17 residues. Trimming took off 2 bases at V and 2 bases at J, with 19 bases between the two ends. In nucleotides, the CDR3 is TGTGCCAGCAGCGTTTTCGGCGGGGCGGGCGTACAAGAGACCCAGTACTTC. Translated: CASSVFGGAGVQETQYF.

This clone was seen ten or more times. The V gene is TRBV27, the J gene TRBJ1-5; D unresolved. V was clipped by 0 bases and J by 4 bases, with 16 bases between them. CDR3 length: 17 amino acids. Germline values: CDR1 MNHEY, CDR2 SMNVEV (reference sequence). In DNA form, the CDR3 reads TGTGCCAGCAGTTTATCAACGACTCCTCCTGGGAATCAGCCCCAGCATTTT. Protein sequence: CASSLSTTPPGNQPQHF.

The CDR3 nucleotides read TGTGCCAGCACCCATACGGCTGGAAACACCATATATTTT. Its protein product is CASTHTAGNTIYF. This sequence joins TRBV11-2 and TRBJ1-3; no firm D call. Per the germline V gene, CDR1 is SGHAT and CDR2 is FQNNGV. The V and J ends lost 7 bases and 2 bases respectively, with 9 bases between them. The length of the CDR3 is 13 residues.

The genes are TRBV28 and TRBJ2-1; 7 nucleotides line up with TRBD2. This CDR3 has 12 residues. V dropped 7 bases and J dropped 9; count of bases not matched to a gene: 6. Germline assignment: CDR1 MDHEN and CDR2 SYDVKM. CDR3: CASMAGVSEQFF. CDR3 in DNA: TGTGCCAGCATGGCGGGAGTGTCTGAGCAGTTCTTC.

The rearrangement uses TRBV11-1 and TRBJ2-7; no firm D call. Per germline, CDR1 SGHAT and CDR2 FQDESV (reference sequence). This CDR3 comprises 15 residues. The ends were cut back, 1 base at V and 2 bases at J, with 12 bases in the middle. The CDR3 nucleotides read TGTGCCAGCAGCTTAGTCGTCTCCCTTCCCTACGAGCAGTACTTC. This translates into CASSLVVSLPYEQYF.

The chain couples TRBV19 to TRBJ1-1, with 10 positions matching TRBD1. The CDR3 runs to 14 residues. CDR1 LNHDA and CDR2 SQIVND come from the germline V gene (reference sequence). V trimming: 8 bases; J trimming: 5 bases; junction bases outside the gene matches: 8. Written as DNA, the CDR3 is TGTGCCAGTGCCCGGGACAGGGGTCCGACTGAAGCTTTCTTT. Amino acids: CASARDRGPTEAFF.